The T cell receptor (beta chain) under discussion was sequenced for a study of graft-versus-host responses after intestinal transplantation listed by TCRdb under 2021. Regarding the study in general: The transplants that recipients received were multivisceral, liver-intestinal, or isolated intestinal. Rather than going through the commercial service, samples from a few later patients were sequenced in-house on an Illumina MiSeq and processed with MiXCR. All recipients received anti-thymocyte globulin induction followed by maintenance tacrolimus and steroids for approximately 3 years. Graft-versus-host and host-versus-graft alloreactive T cell clones were tracked in the graft, circulation and bone marrow after intestinal transplantation using bulk TCR-beta CDR3 sequencing. The cohort enrolled under 25 intestinal transplant recipients including one retransplant, and a few patients lacking pretransplant specimens were excluded. Donor T cell macrochimerism was defined as a peak of at least 4% donor T cells among recipient peripheral blood mononuclear cells. Alloreactive clones were identified by sequencing pre-transplant mixed lymphocyte reaction products and comparing these products with unstimulated pre-transplant donor and recipient T cells. The paper as a whole reports these results and caveats: Early after transplant, peak levels of circulating GvH clones were found to be associated with declines in HvG clones. GvH clones were detected in recipient bone marrow, and some appeared earlier in ileal mucosa or blood, consistent with an intestinal mucosal origin. High GvH to HvG T cell clonal ratios were observed in the allografts of patients with donor T cell macrochimerism. The conclusions were limited by the relatively low number and heterogeneity of the intestinal transplant patients.

Per the publication, the time point label means: cells obtained before transplantation from donor or recipient. CD3+CD4+ and CD3+CD8+ populations were FACS-sorted from unstimulated pre-transplant donor and recipient cells taken from spleen or lymph nodes. Sequences MNHEY (CDR1) and SMNVEV (CDR2) are obtained from the germline V gene (reference sequence). For this chain, trimming is 5 bases at the V end and 3 bases at the J end, and the number of junction bases without a gene match is 3. The CDR3, from cysteine to phenylalanine, totals 14 residues. Only CDR3 DNA is held: 42 bases, read in frame from base 1. This clone showed up just once. The antigen it binds to is not known. Base qualities are missing; no much larger clone stands one base away. Receptor libraries were prepared by the immunoSEQ multiplex PCR assay. For most patients, genomic DNA was isolated using the Qiagen DNeasy Blood and Tissue Kit and was shipped frozen to Adaptive Biotechnologies for TCR sequencing. Adaptive Biotechnologies carried out high-throughput TCR-beta CDR3 sequencing of genomic DNA for most patients. The published analysis was carried out like this. Adaptive's ImmunoSEQ software supplied the TCR sequencing data for 18 patients, while MiXCR and VDJtools were used to process a few other patients. To correct CD4 versus CD8 sorting errors, sequences present in both subsets at a frequency ratio below 5:1 were removed. CDR3 nucleotide sequences shared by donor and recipient were removed because the origin of these sequences could not be assigned. Alloreactive clones required at least 2-fold expansion over unstimulated cells and minimum CFSE-low frequency of 0.002% (template counts) or 0.001% (read counts). Clones were considered mappable if detected in sequenced pre-transplant spleen, lymph node, or MLR CFSE-low populations of the donor or recipient. The cumulative frequency of alloreactive clones was calculated as a percentage of all sequences, weighted by copy number. TCRdb took this table from immuneACCESS and kept in-frame rearrangements with V and J called. Such tables lack part of the clones; where checked against another copy, unresolved V genes explain under half of the gap, and the rest is unexplained. V, J and clone size reflect that table, while D and trimming were determined from the DNA. The sample table records over 85,000 clones; 85% to 95% of these occur just once. The ten largest make up roughly 0.49% of the sample.

This sequence originates from a human donor who received an intestinal transplant. The sequence joins TRBV27 to TRBJ2-7, and 11 junctional nucleotides match TRBD2. The source material was unstimulated CD8+ T cells sorted from spleen or lymph node cells, sampled before intestinal transplant. The CDR3 region reads CASSAGTSGYEQYF. The nucleotide sequence reads TGTGCCAGCAGTGCCGGGACTAGCGGCTACGAGCAGTACTTC.